The clone carrying this TCR beta chain was seen ten or more times. In the PCR, 60 Vbeta and 13 Jbeta primers were used. Clones were read by immunoSEQ multiplex PCR, and TCRdb kept only the in-frame ones, dropping some. The sample has 55,000 to 80,000 clones; around 80% are singletons. This specimen belongs to a study of cytomegalovirus exposure and HLA in healthy donors. This receptor was obtained from a woman in her 30s in good health and CMV-seropositive. The sample was PBMCs.

This CDR3 is CALRDKGLAGGWNEQFF. DNA for the CDR3: TGTGCCCTACGGGATAAGGGACTAGCGGGAGGGTGGAATGAGCAGTTCTTC. V and J are TRBV5-4 and TRBJ2-1, with TRBD2 identical over 16 bases. Germline V lookup: CDR1 SGHNT, CDR2 YYREEE (reference sequence). The CDR3 runs 17 residues. V lost 10 bases and J lost 7; bases outside the gene matches: 14.